The 15 T cell receptor beta chains reported below all come from one sample, sequenced in a study of shared clonotypes between healthy human individuals. Here immunoSEQ multiplex PCR was the method, and the copy in TCRdb shows in-frame clones only, minus some. The sample gives about 2.3 million clones, 85% to 95% of which show up once; around 0.4% is in the top ten. The material sequenced was naive CD4+ T cells from PBMCs. Subset here: CD45RA+ positively selected. These receptors all come from a man between 18 and 29 years old in good health. Some clones in this sample may be carry-over from other donors' samples.

This sequence joins TRBV19 and TRBJ1-2; 9 bases agree with TRBD1. The length of the CDR3 is 14 residues. Germline V gene data show CDR1 as LNHDA and CDR2 as SQIVND (reference sequence). The V gene end was trimmed by 7 bases and the J gene end by 3 bases; junction bases not matched to a gene: 6. CDR3 in DNA: TGTGCCAGTAATCCGGGACAGGGTGACTATGGCTACACCTTC. As protein: CASNPGQGDYGYTF. The full variable domain, completed using reference TRBV19 and TRBJ1-2, is DGGITQSPKYLFRKEGQNVTLSCEQNLNHDAMYWYRQDPGQGLRLIYYSQIVNDFQKGDIAEGYSVSREKKESFPLTVTSAQKNPTAFYLCASNPGQGDYGYTFGSGTRLTVV.

The chain is built from TRBV5-4 and TRBJ1-1; D might be TRBD1 (5 bases). The germline V and J ends were trimmed by 4 bases and 10 bases, with 20 bases remaining between them. CDR1 and CDR2 from the germline V gene are SGHNT and YYREEE (reference sequence). The CDR3 contains 14 residues. CDR3: CASSRKADPGGAFF. DNA of the CDR3: TGTGCCAGCAGCCGGAAGGCGGACCCTGGGGGAGCTTTCTTT.

The rearrangement joins TRBV5-4 to TRBJ2-6; 9 nucleotides match TRBD1. Germline CDR1 and CDR2: SGHNT and YYREEE (reference sequence). Trimming cost V 6 bases and J 3 bases; bases outside gene matches: 16. There are 19 residues in the CDR3. In DNA, the CDR3 is TGTGCCAGCACCATGGGGCGACGGGACAGGGAGAGTGGGGCCAACGTCCTGACTTTC. Translating gives CASTMGRRDRESGANVLTF.

This chain uses TRBV4-3 with TRBJ2-6; D unclear. The germline CDR1 and CDR2 sequences are LGHNA and YSLEER. V was trimmed by 0 bases and J by 4 bases, leaving 10 bases between them. The CDR3 totals 16 residues. The CDR3 DNA sequence: TGCGCCAGCAGCCAAGAGGACCTGAGCGGGGCCAACGTCCTGACTTTC. Translated, it gives CASSQEDLSGANVLTF.

The J gene is TRBJ1-2, the V gene TRBV27; no firm D call. Germline CDR1 and CDR2: MNHEY and SMNVEV (reference sequence). This CDR3 contains 14 residues. V was pared by 4 bases and J by 3 bases, with 12 bases between. DNA for the CDR3: TGTGCCAGCAGTTCCGCCTACATGGACTATGGCTACACCTTC. This codes for CASSSAYMDYGYTF.

The V gene is TRBV6-6, the J gene TRBJ1-6, with D possibly being TRBD1 (5 bases). Looked up from germline, CDR1 is MNHNY and CDR2 is SVGAGI (reference sequence). The CDR3 runs 13 residues. The V gene lost 7 bases and the J gene lost 9 bases, with 13 bases spanning the gap. The chain's CDR3 is CASKGTEGSPLHF. The CDR3 DNA is TGTGCCAGCAAAGGGACCGAAGGTTCACCCCTCCACTTT.

V is TRBV6-1 and J is TRBJ2-6; D remains ambiguous. In germline, CDR1 is MNHNS, CDR2 SASEGT. The length of the CDR3 is 16 residues. V was pared by 0 bases and J by 0 bases, with 6 bases between. CDR3 in DNA: TGTGCCAGCAGTGAAGCCCGCCCCTCTGGGGCCAACGTCCTGACTTTC. Residues: CASSEARPSGANVLTF.

The chain couples TRBV4-3 to TRBJ2-3; 9 bases agree with TRBD2. V was clipped by 0 bases and J by 0 bases; unmatched bases: 4. Germline lookup yields CDR1 LGHNA and CDR2 YSLEER. The CDR3 contains 17 residues. The CDR3 loop reads CASSQDSTSGSTDTQYF. The CDR3 coding sequence is TGCGCCAGCAGCCAAGATTCTACTAGCGGGAGCACAGATACGCAGTATTTT.

V usage is TRBV10-3 and J usage is TRBJ2-3; 8 positions agree with TRBD1. The length of the CDR3 is 15 residues. The germline CDR1 and CDR2 sequences are ENHRY and SYGVKD. The junction had 6 bases not matched to a gene; V was cut back by 5 bases and J by 2 bases. For the CDR3, the DNA is TGTGCCATCAGTAAAGACAGGGGCCACACAGATACGCAGTATTTT. Amino acids: CAISKDRGHTDTQYF.

The CDR3 is CASSLTGPQPQHF. In DNA, the CDR3 is TGTGCCAGCAGCTTGACAGGCCCTCAGCCCCAGCATTTT. The chain recombines TRBV7-2 with TRBJ1-5; possibly TRBD1 for D (6 bases). Trimming pared 3 bases from V and 6 bases from J, leaving 9 bases between. Germline V gene sequence: CDR1 SGHTA, CDR2 FQGNSA. The CDR3 is 13 amino acids.

About this clone itself: In the same sample, other DNA sequences code for this CDR3. The gene calls are TRBV5-1 and TRBJ2-3, with a tentative D call TRBD1 (6 bases). V was trimmed by 0 bases and J by 2 bases, leaving 7 bases between them. The CDR3 loop spans 14 amino acids. Germline V gene lookup returns CDR1 SGHRS and CDR2 YFSETQ. The CDR3 nucleotides are TGCGCCAGCAGCTTGGGGGGGCTCACAGATACGCAGTATTTT. This translates into CASSLGGLTDTQYF.

The CDR3 spells CASSLGMGTQYF. In nucleotides, the CDR3 is TGTGCCAGCAGCCTCGGGATGGGTACGCAGTATTTT. V gene TRBV11-3 combines with J gene TRBJ2-3; D is perhaps TRBD2 (5 bases). Per germline, CDR1 SGHNT and CDR2 YENEEA. V was shortened by 5 bases and J by 8 bases, with 11 bases between the two germline ends. This CDR3 is built from 12 residues.

On this clone itself: This CDR3 is also generated by other DNA sequences in the sample. This sequence joins TRBV30 and TRBJ2-1; 10 nucleotides match TRBD2. Germline-derived CDR1 and CDR2 are GTSNPN and SVGIG (reference sequence). CDR3 length equals 14 residues. Trimming removed 0 bases from V and 6 bases from J; junction bases left unmatched: 2. CDR3 in DNA: TGTGCCTGGAGTGTTGGACTAGCGGCCAATGAGCAGTTCTTC. Protein sequence: CAWSVGLAANEQFF.

This chain's CDR3 is CASSNPGAASEQYF. The DNA for the CDR3 is TGTGCCAGCAGCAACCCGGGGGCGGCGAGCGAGCAGTACTTC. The chain combines TRBV7-6 with TRBJ2-7; either TRBD1 or TRBD2 may fit D (6 bases each). Per the germline V gene, CDR1 is SGHVS and CDR2 is FNYEAQ. V gave up 5 bases and J gave up 6 bases, with 17 bases separating them. This CDR3 is 14 amino acids long.

The chain carries TRBV28 and TRBJ2-2; D possibly corresponds to TRBD1 (6 bases). Looked up from germline, CDR1 is MDHEN and CDR2 is SYDVKM. The CDR3 consists of 15 residues. The V end was cut by 1 base, the J end by 4 bases, with 10 bases between. The CDR3 DNA is TGTGCCAGCAGTTTATCAGGGACACCCACCGGGGAGCTGTTTTTT. Translation: CASSLSGTPTGELFF.